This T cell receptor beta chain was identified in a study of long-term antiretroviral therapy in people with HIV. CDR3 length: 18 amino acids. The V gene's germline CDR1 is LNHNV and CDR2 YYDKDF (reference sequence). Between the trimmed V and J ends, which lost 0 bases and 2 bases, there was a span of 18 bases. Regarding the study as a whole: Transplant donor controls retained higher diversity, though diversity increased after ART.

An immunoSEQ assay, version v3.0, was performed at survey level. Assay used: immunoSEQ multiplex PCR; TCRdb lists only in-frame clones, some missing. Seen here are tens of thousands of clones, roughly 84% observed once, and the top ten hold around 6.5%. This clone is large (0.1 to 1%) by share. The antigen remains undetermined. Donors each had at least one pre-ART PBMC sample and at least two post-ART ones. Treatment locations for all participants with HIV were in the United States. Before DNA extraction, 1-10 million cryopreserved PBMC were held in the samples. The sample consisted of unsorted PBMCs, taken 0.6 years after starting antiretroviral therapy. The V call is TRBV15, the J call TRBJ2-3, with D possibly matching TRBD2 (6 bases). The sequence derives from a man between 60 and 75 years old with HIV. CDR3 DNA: TGTGCCACCAGCAGAGATGATGGGGGACTTGGCCACACAGATACGCAGTATTTT. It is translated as CATSRDDGGLGHTDTQYF.